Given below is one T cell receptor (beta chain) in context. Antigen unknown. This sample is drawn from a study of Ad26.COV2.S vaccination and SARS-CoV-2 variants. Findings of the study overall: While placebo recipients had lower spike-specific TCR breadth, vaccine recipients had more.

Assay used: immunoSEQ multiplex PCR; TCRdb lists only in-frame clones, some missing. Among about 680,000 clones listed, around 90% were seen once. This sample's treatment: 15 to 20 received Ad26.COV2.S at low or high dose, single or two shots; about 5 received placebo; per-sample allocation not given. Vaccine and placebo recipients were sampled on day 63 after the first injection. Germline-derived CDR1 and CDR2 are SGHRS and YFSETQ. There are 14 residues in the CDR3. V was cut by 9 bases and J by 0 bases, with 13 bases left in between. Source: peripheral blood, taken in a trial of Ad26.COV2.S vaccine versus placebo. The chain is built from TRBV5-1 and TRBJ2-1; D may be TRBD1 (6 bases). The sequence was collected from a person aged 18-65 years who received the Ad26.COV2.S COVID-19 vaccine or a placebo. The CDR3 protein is CATRGQSSYNEQFF. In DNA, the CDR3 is TGCGCCACCCGAGGACAGAGCTCCTACAATGAGCAGTTCTTC. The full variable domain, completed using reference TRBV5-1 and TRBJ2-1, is KAGVTQTPRYLIKTRGQQVTLSCSPISGHRSVSWYQQTPGQGLQFLFEYFSETQRNKGNFPGRFSGRQFSNSRSEMNVSTLELGDSALYLCATRGQSSYNEQFFGPGTRLTVL.